The 13 T cell receptor beta chains below were found in one sample sequenced in a study of T cell changes during pregnancy in multiple sclerosis. Data came from immunoSEQ multiplex PCR; TCRdb stores just in-frame clones and leaves some out. This table holds around 36,000 clones, over 75% found once. The material was CD8+ T cells from peripheral blood mononuclear cells, obtained before pregnancy. Receptor source: a female donor with multiple sclerosis, enrolled in a pregnancy study.

This clone was counted ten times or more. V and J are TRBV6-5 and TRBJ1-2; 9 positions match TRBD1. The germline V gene encodes CDR1 MNHEY and CDR2 SVGAGI. The CDR3 contains 14 residues. V was pared by 4 bases and J by 5 bases, with 5 bases of the junction left unmatched. This CDR3 is CASSSNRGPYGYTF. The CDR3 DNA reads as TGTGCCAGCAGTTCGAACAGGGGGCCATATGGCTACACCTTC.

The chain carries TRBV5-5 and TRBJ2-5; 8 positions agree with TRBD1. V trimming: 5 bases; J trimming: 4 bases; junction bases outside the gene matches: 7. The CDR3 totals 14 residues. Germline V gene sequence: CDR1 SGHKS, CDR2 YYEKEE (reference sequence). Written as DNA, the CDR3 is TGTGCCAGCAGTCCAGGGGGCCTCCGAGAGACCCAGTACTTC. Protein product: CASSPGGLRETQYF.

The V and J genes are TRBV15 and TRBJ1-5; no clear D gene. V lost 3 bases and J lost 6, with 12 bases in between. Germline CDR1 and CDR2: LNHNV and YYDKDF (reference sequence). The CDR3 covers 14 residues. CDR3 coding DNA: TGTGCCACCAGCAGCGGGAGGGAAAGTCAGCCCCAGCATTTT. It translates to CATSSGRESQPQHF.

The table lists this clone with a count of one. This chain connects TRBV4-1 to TRBJ2-7; TRBD2 matches 9 bases. The trim removed 4 bases at V and 2 bases at J, leaving 3 bases unmatched. CDR1 and CDR2 (germline): MGHRA, YSYEKL. The CDR3 loop spans 14 amino acids. The CDR3 sequence: CASSPSGTPYEQYF. CDR3 sequence (DNA): TGCGCCAGCAGCCCTAGCGGGACACCCTACGAGCAGTACTTC.

V is TRBV5-8 and J is TRBJ2-4; D is unclear. From germline, CDR1 is SGHTS and CDR2 YDEGEE. The CDR3 spans 17 residues. V gave up 0 bases and J gave up 1 base, with 14 bases separating them. Here the CDR3 reads CASSLAPGLEAKNIQYF. The CDR3 DNA follows: TGTGCCAGCAGCTTGGCTCCGGGTTTAGAGGCCAAAAACATTCAGTACTTC.

The chain couples TRBV7-2 to TRBJ1-6; no reliable D call. The CDR3 is 16 amino acids. V was cut by 1 base and J by 8 bases, with 15 bases left in between. Germline assignment: CDR1 SGHTA and CDR2 FQGNSA. The CDR3 loop is CASSLVITATDSPLHF. The CDR3, as DNA: TGTGCCAGCAGCTTAGTTATCACAGCCACGGATTCACCCCTCCACTTT.

The chain links TRBV5-4 to TRBJ2-5; D perhaps matches TRBD1 (6 bases). CDR1 SGHNT and CDR2 YYREEE come from the germline V gene (reference sequence). V lost 5 bases and J lost 5, with 13 bases in between. The CDR3 consists of 13 residues. This CDR3 is CASRQRGYETQYF. DNA for the CDR3: TGTGCCAGCAGACAAAGGGGGTACGAGACCCAGTACTTC.

The V call is TRBV7-9, the J call TRBJ1-5, with TRBD1 matching 7 bases. The CDR3 totals 15 residues. The V gene's germline CDR1 is SEHNR and CDR2 FQNEAQ (reference sequence). The V gene end was trimmed by 1 base and the J gene end by 11 bases; junction bases not matched to a gene: 11. The CDR3 region has the DNA TGTGCCAGCAGCTTAGGCGGGACAGCCTTGACAGCCCAGCATTTT. Translating gives CASSLGGTALTAQHF.

The rearrangement uses TRBV6-5 and TRBJ1-3; D unclear. Germline CDR1 reads MNHEY; CDR2 reads SVGAGI. V lost 5 bases and J 2 bases, leaving 10 bases between the germline ends. This CDR3 has 14 residues. The CDR3 reads CASSDLLAGNTIYF. DNA of the CDR3: TGTGCCAGCAGTGACTTACTGGCTGGAAACACCATATATTTT.

This chain links TRBV5-1 with TRBJ2-7; D is perhaps TRBD2 (6 bases). Germline V lookup: CDR1 SGHRS, CDR2 YFSETQ. V lost 5 bases and J lost 5, with 11 bases in between. This CDR3 region has 12 residues. The CDR3 protein is CASRGGADEQYF. CDR3 DNA sequence: TGCGCCAGCAGGGGCGGGGCTGACGAGCAGTACTTC.

This clone showed up just once. V gene TRBV7-9 combines with J gene TRBJ2-1; 8 bases map to TRBD1. V was pared by 5 bases and J by 5 bases, with 8 bases of the junction left unmatched. The CDR3 length is 15 residues. CDR1 is SEHNR, CDR2 FQNEAQ, per germline (reference sequence). For the CDR3, the DNA is TGTGCCAGCAGCGTGGAGGACAGGGCCCACAATGAGCAGTTCTTC. Its protein is CASSVEDRAHNEQFF. Complete variable domain (other parts from reference TRBV7-9 and TRBJ2-1): DTGVSQNPRHKITKRGQNVTFRCDPISEHNRLYWYRQTLGQGPEFLTYFQNEAQLEKSRLLSDRFSAERPKGSFSTLEIQRTEQGDSAMYLCASSVEDRAHNEQFFGPGTRLTVL.

V gene TRBV29-1 combines with J gene TRBJ1-2; no clear D. V gave up 3 bases and J gave up 2 bases, with 10 bases separating them. Germline values: CDR1 SQVTM, CDR2 ANQGSEA. The CDR3 totals 13 residues. The DNA of the CDR3 is TGCAGCGTTGACGGTTCGTCCAACTATGGCTACACCTTC. Translating it yields CSVDGSSNYGYTF.

In this sample, this clone turned up a few times. This sequence joins TRBV6-6 and TRBJ2-7; 7 bases match TRBD1. The V gene's germline CDR1 is MNHNY and CDR2 SVGAGI (reference sequence). The CDR3 runs 13 residues. The V segment lost 10 bases and the J segment 0 bases; nucleotides outside the gene matches: 6. The chain's CDR3 is CATTTGDSYEQYF. CDR3 nucleotides: TGTGCCACTACAACAGGGGACTCCTACGAGCAGTACTTC.